This T cell receptor (beta chain) emerged from a study of T-cell reconstitution after alpha-beta-depleted transplantation in children. With V trimmed by 7 bases and J by 6 bases, 15 bases remained unmatched. This CDR3 region has 17 residues. Regarding the study as a whole: At the one-year point after transplant, T-cell counts and TCRbeta diversity were found to come mostly from T cells that had been newly produced.

This clonotype appeared many times. Antigen: not known. It was with unique molecular identifiers that the TCRbeta library was prepared. A single record per CDR3 protein comes from TCRdb applying MiXCR to the PCR reads. The sample includes 550,000 to 800,000 distinct CDR3 sequences, around 13% of them seen just once. The source of this sequence is a girl aged 2-9 years with congenital amegakaryocytic thrombocytopenia, due to receive a stem cell transplant. Specimen: PBMCs, collected before TCRalphabeta/CD19-depleted stem cell transplant. The genes are TRBV12-3 or TRBV12-4 and TRBJ2-2; 9 bases agree with TRBD1. DNA of the CDR3: TGTGCCAGCAATTTCGGTTTCGGGGACAGGGACTCCGGGGAGCTGTTTTTT. Amino acids: CASNFGFGDRDSGELFF.